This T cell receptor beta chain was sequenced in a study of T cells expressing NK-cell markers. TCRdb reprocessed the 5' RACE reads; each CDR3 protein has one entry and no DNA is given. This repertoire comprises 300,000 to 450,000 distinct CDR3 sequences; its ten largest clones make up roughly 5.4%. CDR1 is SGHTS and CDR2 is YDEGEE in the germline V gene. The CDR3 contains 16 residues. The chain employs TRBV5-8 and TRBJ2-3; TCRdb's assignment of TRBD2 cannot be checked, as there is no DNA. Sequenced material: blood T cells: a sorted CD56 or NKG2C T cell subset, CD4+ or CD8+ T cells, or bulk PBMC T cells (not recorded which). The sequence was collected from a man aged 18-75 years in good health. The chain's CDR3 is CASTENRGGAIDTQYF.